The 7 T cell receptor beta chains listed next were all sequenced from one sample in a study of cytomegalovirus exposure and HLA in healthy donors. It was with 60 Vbeta and 13 Jbeta primers that the PCR ran. The table came from immunoSEQ multiplex PCR; TCRdb's copy has only in-frame clones and leaves some out. This sample has hundreds of thousands of clones; roughly 85% occur once, and the top ten carry under 2%. Sequencing was performed on PBMCs. The receptors were gathered from a man younger than 35 in good health and CMV-seronegative.

The genes are TRBV6-4 and TRBJ2-1; 10 bases are a match to TRBD2. The CDR3 spans 15 residues. Germline trimming cut 0 bases from V and 5 bases from J; bases unmatched to any gene: 1. Germline CDR1 and CDR2: MRHNA and SNTAGT. CDR3 DNA sequence: TGTGCCAGCAGTGACTCAGCGGGAGGGAACAATGAGCAGTTCTTC. Amino acid sequence: CASSDSAGGNNEQFF.

The V call is TRBV15, the J call TRBJ2-7, with D possibly being TRBD1 (6 bases). The germline gives CDR1 LNHNV, CDR2 YYDKDF (reference sequence). The CDR3 contains 15 residues. V lost 0 bases to trimming and J lost 0 bases, with 9 bases between them. The CDR3 loop reads CATSRDQGSSYEQYF. CDR3 bases: TGTGCCACCAGCAGAGATCAGGGGAGCTCCTACGAGCAGTACTTC.

The V call is TRBV29-1, the J call TRBJ2-7; TRBD1 is a possible D gene (6 bases). Trimming removed 0 bases from V and 2 bases from J, with 17 bases in between. The germline V gene encodes CDR1 SQVTM and CDR2 ANQGSEA. The CDR3 is 16 amino acids. CDR3 region: CSVEDLGAGETYEQYF. The CDR3 bases are TGCAGCGTTGAAGATCTCGGGGCAGGGGAAACCTACGAGCAGTACTTC.

In this sample, this clone turned up a few times. The chain employs TRBV11-2 and TRBJ1-2; TRBD1 matches 8 bases. Germline V lookup: CDR1 SGHAT, CDR2 FQNNGV. Trimming removed 5 bases from V and 7 bases from J; junction bases left unmatched: 6. This CDR3 is 13 amino acids long. As DNA, the CDR3 is TGTGCCAGCAGCCTAACAGGGACAGGTGGCTACACCTTC. This encodes CASSLTGTGGYTF.

The rearrangement joins TRBV30 to TRBJ2-3; 13 nucleotides line up with TRBD2. After removal of 3 bases from V and 4 bases from J, the junction contained 16 bases not matched to a gene. Germline V gene data show CDR1 as GTSNPN and CDR2 as SVGIG (reference sequence). The CDR3 extends over 19 amino acids. CDR3 amino acids: CAWSADRTSGSRVADTQYF. The CDR3 region has the DNA TGTGCCTGGAGCGCAGACCGGACTAGCGGGAGTAGGGTTGCAGATACGCAGTATTTT.

The genes are TRBV5-8 and TRBJ2-7; TRBD1 matches 8 bases. Trimming took 5 bases from V and 5 from J; bases not matched to a gene: 9. The CDR3 is 14 residues long. Germline CDR1 and CDR2: SGHTS and YDEGEE. CDR3 loop: CASRRGQGVDEQYF. The CDR3, as DNA: TGTGCCAGCAGGCGCGGACAGGGTGTGGACGAGCAGTACTTC.

V usage is TRBV10-3 and J usage is TRBJ2-7, with 10 bases that match TRBD2. The CDR3 covers 14 residues. CDR1 is ENHRY, CDR2 SYGVKD, per germline. J lost 5 bases, V lost 7 bases, and 8 bases had no gene match. CDR3 DNA: TGTGCCATCATGATAGCGGGGGGTTTGAACGAGCAGTACTTC. Encoded protein: CAIMIAGGLNEQYF.